The entry below describes one TCR beta chain. Its antigen is not yet known. Within one base of it there is no much larger clone, and no base qualities were kept. The data derive from a study of cytomegalovirus exposure and HLA in healthy donors (dated 2017 in TCRdb). Background on the whole study: The approximately 710 repertoires of the first cohort and the roughly 120 validation repertoires were produced on the same platform, according to a later analysis. Besides the first cohort of roughly 640 subjects, a separate validation cohort made up of 95 to 150 different subjects was used. To predict cytomegalovirus infection status, the study combined high-throughput TCR immunosequencing, statistical association of individual TCRs with disease status, and machine learning. The aim of the study was to test whether cataloging public T cell receptors could identify signatures of past pathogen exposure.

Spanning cysteine to phenylalanine, the CDR3 consists of 11 amino acids. CDR3 DNA only is kept here, 33 bases in frame from base 1. The germline V gene gives CDR1 as SGHVS and CDR2 as FNYEAQ. Between the V and J ends, shortened by 4 bases and 10 bases respectively, the junction contains 10 bases. The library relied on the immunoSEQ multiplex PCR assay. Concerning the study's data processing: A statistical classification framework was built to diagnose cytomegalovirus status from the catalog of TCR beta chain sequences. Sourced from immuneACCESS, this table was stored by TCRdb with only in-frame sequences that have V and J called. A share of the clones is absent; for the studies checked, an unresolved V gene accounts for under half, and the remainder has no known explanation. D and trimming were read from the DNA, whereas the V and J calls and clone size are those reported in that table. This sample comprises over 35,000 clones, about 93% of them detected only once. The ten largest clones represent 3.3% of the sample.

The donors belonged to the validation cohort of roughly 120 subjects, which was separate from the 666-subject first cohort. General conclusions and limits of the study: Most TCR sequences were seen in very few donors, while some public TCRs were found in many individuals. A later analysis found that TCRs clustered in the first cohort also tended to co-occur in the roughly 120 validation repertoires, with 94% of cluster scores above 0. Cytomegalovirus status was reported to be diagnosed by the classifier with high specificity and sensitivity in both the original and validation cohorts. According to the authors, the approach could potentially be generalized to other disease states and immunological phenotypes. In vitro tests confirmed that a few of the cytomegalovirus-associated TCR beta chains recognize cytomegalovirus antigens. The study listed around 160 TCR beta chains as associated with cytomegalovirus. A later analysis had no HLA typing for the validation cohort, so co-occurrence there was scored across all 110 or so repertoires.

The chain is encoded by TRBV7-6 joined to TRBJ1-2; TRBD1 is possibly the D segment (6 matching bases). The sequenced sample was PBMCs. This sequence was found in a man aged 18-30 years in good health and CMV-seronegative. The DNA reads TGTGCCAGCAGCTCGTACAGGGACTACACCTTC. Its translation is CASSSYRDYTF.